Here is one TCR beta chain with its context. This entry comes from a study of blood T cell repertoires in COVID-19. Per the original methods: Amplification of reference gene primers was used by the study to estimate nucleated cell counts. The repertoire was sequenced with immunoSEQ multiplex PCR; TCRdb's copy has only in-frame clones and lacks some. Clone size and the V and J calls come from that table; the DNA yielded D and trimming. The sample has 250,000 to 350,000 clones; roughly 88% are singletons. Trimming removed 7 bases from V and 7 bases from J; junction bases left unmatched: 8. The CDR3 is 14 amino acids. Germline assignment: CDR1 LNHDA and CDR2 SQIVND (reference sequence). Participants were placed into cohorts based on the clinical history they reported.

Sequenced material: PBMCs or T cells enriched from blood (not recorded which). The chain couples TRBV19 to TRBJ1-4; 8 bases agree with TRBD1. The source of this sequence is a woman in her twenties or thirties who had recovered from COVID-19. The CDR3 region is CASNPTGAGEKLFF. DNA for the CDR3: TGTGCCAGTAACCCGACAGGGGCGGGTGAAAAACTGTTTTTT.